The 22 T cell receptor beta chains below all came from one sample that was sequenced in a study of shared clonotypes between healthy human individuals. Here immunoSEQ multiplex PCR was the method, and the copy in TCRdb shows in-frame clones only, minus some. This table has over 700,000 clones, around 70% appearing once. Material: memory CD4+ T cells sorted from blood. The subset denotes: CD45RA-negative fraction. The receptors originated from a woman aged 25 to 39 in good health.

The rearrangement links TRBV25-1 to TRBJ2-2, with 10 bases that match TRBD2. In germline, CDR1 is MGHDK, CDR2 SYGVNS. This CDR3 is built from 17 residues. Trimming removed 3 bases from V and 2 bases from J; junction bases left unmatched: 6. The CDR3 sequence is CASSDRGTSVNTGELFF. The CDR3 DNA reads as TGTGCCAGCAGTGACCGAGGGACTAGCGTTAACACCGGGGAGCTGTTTTTT.

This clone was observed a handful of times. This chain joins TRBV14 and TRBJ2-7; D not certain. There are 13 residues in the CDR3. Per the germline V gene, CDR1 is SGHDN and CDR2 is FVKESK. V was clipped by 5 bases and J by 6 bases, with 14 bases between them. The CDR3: CASSWTLTGEQYF. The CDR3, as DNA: TGTGCCAGCAGCTGGACGTTAACCGGCGAGCAGTACTTC. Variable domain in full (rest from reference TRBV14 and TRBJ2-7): EAGVTQFPSHSVIEKGQTVTLRCDPISGHDNLYWYRRVMGKEIKFLLHFVKESKQDESGMPNNRFLAERTGGTYSTLKVQPAELEDSGVYFCASSWTLTGEQYFGPGTRLTVT.

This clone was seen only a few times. Here the CDR3 reads CSVSGRALTGELFF. The DNA for the CDR3 is TGCAGCGTGAGCGGGAGGGCGTTGACCGGGGAGCTGTTTTTT. The chain carries TRBV29-1 and TRBJ2-2; the match to TRBD2 covers 10 bases. CDR1 is SQVTM, CDR2 ANQGSEA, per germline. V was pared by 6 bases and J by 5 bases, with 6 bases of the junction left unmatched. The CDR3 spans 14 residues.

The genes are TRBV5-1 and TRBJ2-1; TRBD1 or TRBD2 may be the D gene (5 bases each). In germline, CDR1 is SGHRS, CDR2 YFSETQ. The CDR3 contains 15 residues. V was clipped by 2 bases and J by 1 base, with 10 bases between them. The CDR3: CASSFEGQSYNEQFF. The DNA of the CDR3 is TGCGCCAGCAGCTTTGAGGGGCAGTCCTACAATGAGCAGTTCTTC.

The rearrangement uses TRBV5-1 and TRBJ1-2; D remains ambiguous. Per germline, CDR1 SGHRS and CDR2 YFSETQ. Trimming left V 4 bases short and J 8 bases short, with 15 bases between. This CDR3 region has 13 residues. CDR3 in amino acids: CASSVSGERGYTF. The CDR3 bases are TGCGCCAGCAGCGTCTCCGGGGAAAGAGGCTACACCTTC.

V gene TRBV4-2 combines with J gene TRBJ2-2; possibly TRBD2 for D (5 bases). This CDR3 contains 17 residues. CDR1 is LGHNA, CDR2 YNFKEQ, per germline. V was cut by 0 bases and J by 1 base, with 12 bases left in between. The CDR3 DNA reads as TGTGCCAGCAGCCAAGATAGGCAGCGGTTGAACACCGGGGAGCTGTTTTTT. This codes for CASSQDRQRLNTGELFF.

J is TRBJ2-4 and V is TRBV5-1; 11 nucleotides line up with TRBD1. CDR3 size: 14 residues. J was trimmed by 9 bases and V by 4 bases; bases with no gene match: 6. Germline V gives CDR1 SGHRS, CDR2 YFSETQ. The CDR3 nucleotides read TGCGCCAGCAGCCCTACGGACAGGGGGCGCATTCAGTACTTC. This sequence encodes CASSPTDRGRIQYF.

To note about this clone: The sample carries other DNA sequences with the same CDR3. In nucleotides, the CDR3 is TGTGCCAGCAGTCCCGGGAGGGATCAGCCCCAGCATTTT. As protein: CASSPGRDQPQHF. The rearrangement links TRBV27 to TRBJ1-5, with unresolved D. This CDR3 is built from 13 residues. Trimming pared 5 bases from V and 5 bases from J, leaving 10 bases between. Germline assignment: CDR1 MNHEY and CDR2 SMNVEV (reference sequence).

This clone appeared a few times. CDR3 protein: CASSVGDTGELFF. Written as DNA, the CDR3 is TGCGCCAGCAGCGTTGGCGACACCGGGGAGCTGTTTTTT. J is TRBJ2-2 and V is TRBV10-1, with unresolved D. Trimming left V 6 bases short and J 3 bases short, with 8 bases between. The length of the CDR3 is 13 residues. Per the germline V gene, CDR1 is WNHNN and CDR2 is SYGVQD (reference sequence).

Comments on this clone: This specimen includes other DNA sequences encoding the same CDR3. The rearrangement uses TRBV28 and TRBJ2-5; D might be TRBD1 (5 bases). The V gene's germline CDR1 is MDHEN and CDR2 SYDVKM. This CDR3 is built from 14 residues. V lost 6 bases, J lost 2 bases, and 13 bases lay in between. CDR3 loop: CASSLTGSQETQYF. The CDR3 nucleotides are TGTGCCAGCAGCCTTACAGGCTCTCAAGAGACCCAGTACTTC.

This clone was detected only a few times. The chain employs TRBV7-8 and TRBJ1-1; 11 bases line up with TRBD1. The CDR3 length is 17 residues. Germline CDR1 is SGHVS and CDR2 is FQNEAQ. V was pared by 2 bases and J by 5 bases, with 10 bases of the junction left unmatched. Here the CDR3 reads CASSLTQPGTGGTEAFF. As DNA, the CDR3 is TGTGCCAGCAGCTTAACCCAACCAGGGACAGGGGGAACTGAAGCTTTCTTT.

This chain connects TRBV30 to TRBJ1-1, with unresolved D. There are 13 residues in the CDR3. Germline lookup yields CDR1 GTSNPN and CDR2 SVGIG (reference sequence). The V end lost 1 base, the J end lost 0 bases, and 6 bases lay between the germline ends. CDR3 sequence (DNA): TGTGCCTGGAGTGACAACATGAACACTGAAGCTTTCTTT. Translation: CAWSDNMNTEAFF.

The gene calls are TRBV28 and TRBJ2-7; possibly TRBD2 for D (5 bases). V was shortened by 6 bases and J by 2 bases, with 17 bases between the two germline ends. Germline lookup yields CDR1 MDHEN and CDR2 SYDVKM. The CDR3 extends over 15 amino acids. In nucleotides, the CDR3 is TGTGCCAGCAGCTCCCCCTGGGTGGAGGCCTACGAGCAGTACTTC. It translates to CASSSPWVEAYEQYF.

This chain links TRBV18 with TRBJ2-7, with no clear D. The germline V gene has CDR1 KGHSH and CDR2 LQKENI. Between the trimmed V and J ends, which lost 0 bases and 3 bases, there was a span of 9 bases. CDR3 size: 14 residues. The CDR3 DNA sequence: TGTGCCAGCTCACCACCGGGCAGAAGCTACGAGCAGTACTTC. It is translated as CASSPPGRSYEQYF.

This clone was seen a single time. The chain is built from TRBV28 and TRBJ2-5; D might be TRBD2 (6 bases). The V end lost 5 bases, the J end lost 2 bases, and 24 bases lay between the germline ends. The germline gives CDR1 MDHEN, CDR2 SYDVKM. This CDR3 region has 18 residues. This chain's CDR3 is CASSLLPPGRRRQETQYF. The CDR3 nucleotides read TGTGCCAGCAGTCTCCTACCCCCAGGGAGGAGGCGGCAAGAGACCCAGTACTTC.

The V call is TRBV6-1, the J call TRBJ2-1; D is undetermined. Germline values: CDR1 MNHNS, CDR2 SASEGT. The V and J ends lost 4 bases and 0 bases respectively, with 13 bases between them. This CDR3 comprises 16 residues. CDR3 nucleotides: TGTGCCAGCAGTGCCTCTTTTGCGGACTCCTACAATGAGCAGTTCTTC. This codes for CASSASFADSYNEQFF.

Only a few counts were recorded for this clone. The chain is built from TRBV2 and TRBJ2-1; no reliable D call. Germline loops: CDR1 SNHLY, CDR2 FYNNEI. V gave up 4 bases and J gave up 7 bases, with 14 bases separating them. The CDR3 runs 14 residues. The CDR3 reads CASSAKGYRNEQFF. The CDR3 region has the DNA TGTGCCAGCAGTGCTAAAGGGTATAGGAATGAGCAGTTCTTC.

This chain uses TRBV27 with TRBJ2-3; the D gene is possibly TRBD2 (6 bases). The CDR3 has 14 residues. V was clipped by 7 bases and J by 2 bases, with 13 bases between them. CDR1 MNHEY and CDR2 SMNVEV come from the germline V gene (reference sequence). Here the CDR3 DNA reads TGTGCCAGCAAGTTGGAGGGATACACAGATACGCAGTATTTT. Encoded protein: CASKLEGYTDTQYF.

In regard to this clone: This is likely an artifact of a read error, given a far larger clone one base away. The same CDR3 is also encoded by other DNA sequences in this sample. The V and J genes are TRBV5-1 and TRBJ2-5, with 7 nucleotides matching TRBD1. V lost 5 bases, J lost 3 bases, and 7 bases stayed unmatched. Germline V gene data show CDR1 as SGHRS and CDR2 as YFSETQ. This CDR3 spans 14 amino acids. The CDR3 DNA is TGCGCCAGCAGTCCCGGGACAGCAAAAGAGACCCAGTACTTC. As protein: CASSPGTAKETQYF.

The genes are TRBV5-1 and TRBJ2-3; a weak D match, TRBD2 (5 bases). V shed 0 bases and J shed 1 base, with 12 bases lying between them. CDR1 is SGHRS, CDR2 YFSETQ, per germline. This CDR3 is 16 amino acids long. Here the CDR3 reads CASSLGVDLRTDTQYF. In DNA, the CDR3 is TGCGCCAGCAGCTTGGGTGTGGACTTGCGCACAGATACGCAGTATTTT.

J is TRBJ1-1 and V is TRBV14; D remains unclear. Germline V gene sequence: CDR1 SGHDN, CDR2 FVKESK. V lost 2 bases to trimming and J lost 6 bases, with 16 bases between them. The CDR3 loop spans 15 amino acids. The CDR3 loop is CASSQYRAPGAEAFF. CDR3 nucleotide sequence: TGTGCCAGCAGCCAATATAGGGCCCCTGGCGCTGAAGCTTTCTTT.

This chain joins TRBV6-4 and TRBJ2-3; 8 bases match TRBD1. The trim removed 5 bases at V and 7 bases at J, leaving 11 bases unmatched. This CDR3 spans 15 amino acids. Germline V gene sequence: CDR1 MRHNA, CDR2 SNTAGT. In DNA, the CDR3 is TGTGCCAGCAGTCCAACCAGCGGACAGGGCCATACGCAGTATTTT. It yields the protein CASSPTSGQGHTQYF.